The 30 T cell receptor beta chains listed next were all sequenced from one sample in a study of graft-versus-host responses after intestinal transplantation. Profiling relied on immunoSEQ multiplex PCR, and the TCRdb table lists in-frame clones only, not all of them. The sample lists several thousand clones, 20% to 30% occurring once. Sequenced here: alloreactive CD4+ T cells from a mixed lymphocyte reaction culture, sampled before transplantation. Described subset: CFSE-low proliferating T cells sorted from approximately 6-day pre-transplant mixed lymphocyte reaction (GvH or HvG direction). These TCRs come from a human patient who was an organ donor for intestinal transplantation.

This clone turned up a few times. The gene calls are TRBV14 and TRBJ1-1; TRBD1 agrees at 7 bases. The CDR3 is 13 amino acids. J was trimmed by 10 bases and V by 3 bases; bases with no gene match: 8. CDR1 SGHDN and CDR2 FVKESK come from the germline V gene. CDR3 region: CASSQTGLLLAFF. The CDR3 coding sequence is TGTGCCAGCAGCCAGACAGGGCTGTTGTTAGCTTTCTTT. The whole variable domain, remainder taken from reference TRBV14 and TRBJ1-1, is EAGVTQFPSHSVIEKGQTVTLRCDPISGHDNLYWYRRVMGKEIKFLLHFVKESKQDESGMPNNRFLAERTGGTYSTLKVQPAELEDSGVYFCASSQTGLLLAFFGQGTRLTVV.

This clone occurred a few times. This chain links TRBV12-5 with TRBJ2-5; 7 bases are a match to TRBD1. Trimming took 5 bases from V and 1 from J; bases not matched to a gene: 7. The CDR3 runs to 15 residues. The germline V gene has CDR1 LGHNT and CDR2 FRNRAP. CDR3 residues: CASGVGQPFQETQYF. The CDR3 region has the DNA TGTGCTAGTGGTGTGGGACAGCCTTTCCAAGAGACCCAGTACTTC.

This clone is classed as medium-sized. V usage is TRBV2 and J usage is TRBJ1-1; no reliable D call. Trimming pared 0 bases from V and 10 bases from J, leaving 6 bases between. CDR1 and CDR2 (germline): SNHLY, FYNNEI. The CDR3 totals 11 residues. The CDR3 region has the DNA TGTGCCAGCAGTGAAGCGCTACGAGCTTTCTTT. Translated, it gives CASSEALRAFF.

This clone came up a few times. This chain links TRBV30 with TRBJ1-2, with 8 bases fitting TRBD1. The CDR3 sequence is 12 residues long. Germline assignment: CDR1 GTSNPN and CDR2 SVGIG (reference sequence). V lost 8 bases to trimming and J lost 5 bases; unmatched junction nucleotides: 7. The chain's CDR3 is CARDRSEYGYTF. For the CDR3, the DNA is TGTGCCCGGGACAGGTCCGAGTATGGCTACACCTTC.

A few counts support this clone. This chain links TRBV5-8 with TRBJ2-6; unclear D gene. This CDR3 is 15 amino acids long. V dropped 1 base and J dropped 0 bases, with 5 bases sitting between them. Germline V CDR1 and CDR2: SGHTS, YDEGEE. For the CDR3, the DNA is TGTGCCAGCAGCTTGACAGCCTCTGGGGCCAACGTCCTGACTTTC. Translation gives CASSLTASGANVLTF.

The chain is built from TRBV19 and TRBJ2-7, with 9 bases identical to TRBD1. This CDR3 is 15 amino acids long. The J segment lost 4 bases and the V segment lost 6 bases, leaving 10 bases of the junction unmatched. The germline V gene has CDR1 LNHDA and CDR2 SQIVND (reference sequence). CDR3 sequence (DNA): TGTGCCAGTAGCCTACAGGGGGCGCTTGAGTACGAGCAGTACTTC. Amino acid sequence: CASSLQGALEYEQYF. The variable domain in full, completed from reference TRBV19 and TRBJ2-7, reads DGGITQSPKYLFRKEGQNVTLSCEQNLNHDAMYWYRQDPGQGLRLIYYSQIVNDFQKGDIAEGYSVSREKKESFPLTVTSAQKNPTAFYLCASSLQGALEYEQYFGPGTRLTVT.

This clone counts as medium-sized (0.01 to 0.1%). V gene TRBV11-2 combines with J gene TRBJ1-1, with 7 bases fitting TRBD1. Trimming at V came to 4 bases and at J to 1 base, leaving 3 bases not matched to a gene. Germline assignment: CDR1 SGHAT and CDR2 FQNNGV. The CDR3 covers 14 residues. Written as DNA, the CDR3 is TGTGCCAGCAGCTACAGGGGTGGGAACACTGAAGCTTTCTTT. Protein product: CASSYRGGNTEAFF.

This chain links TRBV29-1 with TRBJ2-7; the match to TRBD2 covers 9 bases. J lost 3 bases, V lost 6 bases, and 6 bases had no gene match. This CDR3 is built from 13 residues. Germline assignment: CDR1 SQVTM and CDR2 ANQGSEA. Written as DNA, the CDR3 is TGCAGCGTGTTAGCGGGAGAAGGCTACGAGCAGTACTTC. Translated, it gives CSVLAGEGYEQYF.

This clone is labeled as medium-sized (0.01 to 0.1%). The chain couples TRBV14 to TRBJ1-2; 9 nucleotides agree with TRBD1. The CDR3 is 16 residues long. Germline lookup yields CDR1 SGHDN and CDR2 FVKESK. Trimming took 2 bases from V and 4 from J; bases not matched to a gene: 8. The CDR3 region has the DNA TGTGCCAGCAGCCAACGTATCCTGGGACAGGGCTATGGCTACACCTTC. Translating gives CASSQRILGQGYGYTF.

Concerning this clone itself: An end of the junction does not agree with germline; a read error may underlie this. The gene calls are TRBV2 and TRBJ2-3; 7 nucleotides align to TRBD1. The CDR3 is 12 amino acids. Looked up from germline, CDR1 is SNHLY and CDR2 is FYNNEI. Here the CDR3 DNA reads TGTGCCAGCAGTGGCTGGACAGGTACGCAGTATTTT. Translating gives CASSGWTGTQYF.

The chain has TRBV6-7 and TRBJ2-7; TRBD1 matches at 8 bases. TRBV6-7 falls under the ORF class, with uncertain function. J was trimmed by 6 bases and V by 10 bases; bases with no gene match: 17. The CDR3 runs to 15 residues. Here the CDR3 reads CANFLLDRVCVEQYF. The CDR3 nucleotides are TGTGCCAACTTCCTTCTGGACAGGGTATGCGTCGAGCAGTACTTC.

By share of the sample, this clone is medium-sized. V is TRBV20-1 and J is TRBJ2-5; D call uncertain. This CDR3 comprises 10 residues. The germline V gene has CDR1 DFQATT and CDR2 SNEGSKA (reference sequence). V shed 3 bases and J shed 4 bases, with 3 bases lying between them. This chain's CDR3 is CSASGETQYF. CDR3 in DNA: TGCAGTGCTAGCGGAGAGACCCAGTACTTC.

This clone is medium-sized within its sample. The rearrangement joins TRBV18 to TRBJ1-4; D call uncertain. The ends were cut back, 3 bases at V and 15 bases at J, with 17 bases in the middle. The CDR3 contains 13 residues. The V gene's germline CDR1 is KGHSH and CDR2 LQKENI. DNA for the CDR3: TGTGCCAGCTCACCCTCCCTTCAGGTACCGGTGTTTTTT. It is translated as CASSPSLQVPVFF. Full variable domain (outside the CDR3, taken from reference TRBV18 and TRBJ1-4): NAGVMQNPRHLVRRRGQEARLRCSPMKGHSHVYWYRQLPEEGLKFMVYLQKENIIDESGMPKERFSAEFPKEGPSILRIQQVVRGDSAAYFCASSPSLQVPVFFGSGTQLSVL.

This clone was picked up many times. The V call is TRBV4-1, the J call TRBJ2-7; unclear D gene. Deletions cut 1 base from V and 4 bases from J, with 8 bases between. Looked up from germline, CDR1 is MGHRA and CDR2 is YSYEKL. This CDR3 has 13 amino acids. The CDR3 spells CASSQVSSYEQYF. The CDR3 coding sequence is TGCGCCAGCAGCCAAGTTAGCTCTTACGAGCAGTACTTC.

The chain joins TRBV6-1 to TRBJ2-1, with 10 bases matching TRBD2. V lost 1 base, J lost 0 bases, and 3 bases stayed unmatched. The CDR3 is made up of 17 amino acids. Germline V gives CDR1 MNHNS, CDR2 SASEGT. In DNA form, the CDR3 reads TGTGCCAGCAGTGAAGATGAGCGGGGGGGCTCCTACAATGAGCAGTTCTTC. Protein product: CASSEDERGGSYNEQFF.

By share of the sample, this clone is medium-sized. This sequence joins TRBV6-1 and TRBJ1-2, with TRBD1 matching over 9 bases. Germline CDR1 MNHNS, CDR2 SASEGT. V shed 4 bases, J shed 5 bases, and the junction held 8 bases outside the gene matches. The CDR3 is 15 amino acids. The CDR3 is CASSVGRDRAYGYTF. The DNA of the CDR3 is TGTGCCAGCAGTGTGGGCCGGGACAGGGCTTATGGCTACACCTTC.

There are a few counts of this clone. This sequence joins TRBV6-5 and TRBJ1-1, with 7 bases aligning to TRBD1. This CDR3 is built from 15 residues. Losses at the gene ends were 5 bases for V and 11 bases for J; bases not matched to a gene: 17. In germline, CDR1 is MNHEY, CDR2 SVGAGI. This CDR3 reads CASSAHKTGAKGAFF. CDR3 in DNA: TGTGCCAGCAGTGCCCATAAAACAGGGGCTAAGGGTGCTTTCTTT.

The chain links TRBV5-6 to TRBJ2-5; D might be TRBD2 (6 bases). Trimming took 1 base from V and 5 from J, leaving 15 bases between them. The CDR3 runs 15 residues. Per germline, CDR1 SGHDT and CDR2 YYEEEE. This CDR3 is CASSLYAGLGETQYF. CDR3 DNA sequence: TGTGCCAGCAGCTTGTACGCGGGATTGGGCGAGACCCAGTACTTC.

The rearrangement links TRBV6-6 to TRBJ2-7, with TRBD2 as a possible D gene (5 bases). The length of the CDR3 is 12 residues. The germline V gene encodes CDR1 MNHNY and CDR2 SVGAGI (reference sequence). Trimming pared 6 bases from V and 6 bases from J, leaving 12 bases between. The CDR3 loop is CASSRGPGEQYF. Here the CDR3 DNA reads TGTGCCAGCAGCCGAGGGCCGGGCGAGCAGTACTTC.

This clone was observed a handful of times. DNA of the CDR3: TGTGCCAGCAGTGAAGCTCGACTAGCGCTCTACGAGCAGTACTTC. It translates to CASSEARLALYEQYF. This chain links TRBV6-1 with TRBJ2-5; 8 bases map to TRBD2. The tail of the sequence fits TRBJ2-7 better, so the J call may be wrong. Looked up from germline, CDR1 is MNHNS and CDR2 is SASEGT. This CDR3 has 15 residues.

This rearrangement joins TRBV6-1 to TRBJ2-7; 8 nucleotides match TRBD2. Trimming removed 3 bases from V and 2 bases from J; junction bases left unmatched: 6. The germline V gene has CDR1 MNHNS and CDR2 SASEGT. CDR3 length equals 15 residues. The CDR3 loop is CASSDTREAPYEQYF. CDR3 nucleotide sequence: TGTGCCAGCAGTGACACGCGGGAGGCGCCCTACGAGCAGTACTTC.

By proportion, this clone is medium-sized. The chain couples TRBV10-1 to TRBJ1-1; D remains ambiguous. Per germline, CDR1 WNHNN and CDR2 SYGVQD (reference sequence). The CDR3 extends over 8 amino acids. Trimming removed 10 bases at V and 11 bases at J, with 8 bases between. In DNA form, the CDR3 reads TGCGCCACCTTCTTTGCTTTCTTT. It is translated as CATFFAFF.

This chain uses TRBV15 with TRBJ1-2; unclear D gene. V was shortened by 0 bases and J by 8 bases, with 10 bases between the two germline ends. The CDR3 runs 13 residues. Germline V lookup: CDR1 LNHNV, CDR2 YYDKDF (reference sequence). This chain's CDR3 is CATSRDPGYGYTF. CDR3 nucleotide sequence: TGTGCCACCAGCAGAGACCCAGGATACGGCTACACCTTC.

This clone was picked up a small number of times. The chain couples TRBV6-1 to TRBJ1-1; 10 bases agree with TRBD1. The germline CDR1 and CDR2 sequences are MNHNS and SASEGT. This CDR3 is 14 amino acids long. Losses at the gene ends were 11 bases for V and 1 base for J; bases not matched to a gene: 7. The CDR3 spells CAGGTGAWNTEAFF. CDR3 DNA sequence: TGTGCCGGAGGGACAGGGGCGTGGAACACTGAAGCTTTCTTT.

This clone was found a few times. This chain uses TRBV30 with TRBJ1-2; TRBD1 aligns across 7 bases. The length of the CDR3 is 15 residues. CDR1 is GTSNPN, CDR2 SVGIG, per germline (reference sequence). Trimming took 2 bases from V and 0 from J; bases not matched to a gene: 6. CDR3 residues: CAWSPDRDANYGYTF. In DNA form, the CDR3 reads TGTGCCTGGAGTCCCGACAGGGATGCTAACTATGGCTACACCTTC.

By share of the sample, this clone is medium-sized. J is TRBJ2-5 and V is TRBV5-1, with D possibly being TRBD2 (6 bases). The CDR3 is made up of 15 amino acids. CDR1 and CDR2 (germline): SGHRS, YFSETQ. Trimming removed 0 bases from V and 5 bases from J, with 14 bases in between. CDR3 region: CASSLGGSTRETQYF. For the CDR3, the DNA is TGCGCCAGCAGCTTGGGGGGGTCGACTAGGGAGACCCAGTACTTC.

The chain joins TRBV7-4 to TRBJ1-1, with 7 bases fitting TRBD1. Germline V CDR1 and CDR2: SGHVT, SQSDAQ. The CDR3 extends over 15 amino acids. The J segment lost 2 bases and the V segment lost 2 bases, leaving 5 bases of the junction unmatched. The CDR3 coding sequence is TGTGCCAGCAGCTTAACTGGGACAGCAAACACTGAAGCTTTCTTT. Its translation is CASSLTGTANTEAFF. The full variable domain, in which reference TRBV7-4 and TRBJ1-1 provide the parts outside the CDR3, is GAGVSQSPRYKVAKRGRDVALRCDSISGHVTLYWYRQTLGQGSEVLTYSQSDAQRDKSGRPSGRFSAERPERSVSTLKIQRTEQGDSAVYLCASSLTGTANTEAFFGQGTRLTVV.

This clone is termed medium-sized. The chain recombines TRBV30 with TRBJ1-2, with 8 positions matching TRBD1. CDR1 and CDR2 (germline): GTSNPN, SVGIG (reference sequence). The CDR3 covers 13 residues. Losses at the gene ends were 4 bases for V and 4 bases for J; bases not matched to a gene: 5. CDR3 DNA sequence: TGTGCCTGGAACTCAGGGGGCACCTATGGCTACACCTTC. Residues: CAWNSGGTYGYTF.

This clone came up a few times. V gene TRBV18 combines with J gene TRBJ2-1, with 8 nucleotides matching TRBD2. Unmatched junction bases numbered 6, after V lost 2 bases and J lost 6 bases. Germline loops: CDR1 KGHSH, CDR2 LQKENI. There are 15 residues in the CDR3. The CDR3 DNA follows: TGTGCCAGCTCACCATCCCGGGGGGGCTCCAATGAGCAGTTCTTC. This codes for CASSPSRGGSNEQFF.

This clone has just a few counts. The chain recombines TRBV5-6 with TRBJ2-1; 13 bases are a match to TRBD2. The CDR3 totals 17 residues. V gave up 4 bases and J gave up 10 bases; unmatched junction bases: 14. CDR1 and CDR2 from the germline V gene are SGHDT and YYEEEE. CDR3 protein: CASSLKLAGGRLIEQFF. The CDR3, as DNA: TGTGCCAGCAGCCTCAAACTAGCGGGAGGGCGATTGATCGAGCAGTTCTTC.